These 31 T cell receptor beta chains were sequenced from one sample in a study of T cell responses to AZD1222 COVID-19 vaccine (TCRdb year 2021). Library method: the immunoSEQ multiplex PCR assay. TCRdb holds this immuneACCESS table with in-frame rearrangements only. Some clones are missing; in checked studies, unresolved V genes explain under half, and the rest has no known cause. Recorded for this sample are 150,000 to 200,000 clones; about 92% of them occurred a single time. The ten biggest clones cover about 5.9% of the sample. The meaning of the sample's time point label: about 28 days (+/-7) after the second vaccine dose. Sequenced material: peripheral blood, taken 28 days after the second AZD1222 dose. These receptors came from an adult who received the AZD1222 COVID-19 vaccine.

This rearrangement joins TRBV27 to TRBJ1-5; TRBD1 is a possible D gene (6 bases). V shed 5 bases and J shed 2 bases, with 10 bases lying between them. Looked up from germline, CDR1 is MNHEY and CDR2 is SMNVEV (reference sequence). The CDR3 extends over 14 amino acids. The CDR3 reads CASSNRVGNQPQHF. CDR3 bases: TGTGCCAGCAGTAACAGGGTTGGCAATCAGCCCCAGCATTTT.

The J gene is TRBJ1-4, the V gene TRBV29-1, with D maybe TRBD1 (5 bases). This CDR3 region has 13 residues. Trimming left V 4 bases short and J 7 bases short, with 13 bases between. Germline V gives CDR1 SQVTM, CDR2 ANQGSEA. In DNA form, the CDR3 reads TGCAGCGTTGTGGGGACTGCGGGTGAAAAACTGTTTTTT. This codes for CSVVGTAGEKLFF.

The chain uses TRBV19 and TRBJ2-1; TRBD1 matches at 7 bases. There are 14 residues in the CDR3. Germline V gene sequence: CDR1 LNHDA, CDR2 SQIVND (reference sequence). J gave up 6 bases and V 8 bases, and 10 bases lay outside the gene matches. The CDR3 coding sequence is TGTGCCAGTTCAAGGGGGCGAACAATCAATGAGCAGTTCTTC. It encodes CASSRGRTINEQFF.

Here the CDR3 DNA reads TGTGCCAGCAGCTTATCACCGGGGATGGGCGAGACCCAGTACTTC. This encodes CASSLSPGMGETQYF. The rearrangement links TRBV7-2 to TRBJ2-5, with TRBD2 as a possible D gene (5 bases). V was trimmed by 2 bases and J by 5 bases, leaving 15 bases between them. This CDR3 comprises 15 residues. Germline CDR1 SGHTA, CDR2 FQGNSA.

This sequence joins TRBV5-3 and TRBJ2-3, with TRBD2 matching 8 bases. TRBV5-3 falls under the ORF class, with uncertain function. The CDR3 consists of 16 residues. V lost 0 bases, J lost 2 bases, and 5 bases stayed unmatched. The CDR3 spells CARSLAAGVPTDTQYF. The DNA for the CDR3 is TGTGCCAGAAGCTTGGCAGCGGGAGTTCCCACAGATACGCAGTATTTT.

This clone was found a few times. This rearrangement joins TRBV5-1 to TRBJ2-7; the D gene is possibly TRBD2 (6 bases). Deletions cut 1 base from V and 2 bases from J, with 13 bases between. The germline gives CDR1 SGHRS, CDR2 YFSETQ. CDR3 size: 15 residues. The CDR3 protein is CASSLRSSGTYEQYF. CDR3 nucleotides: TGCGCCAGCAGCTTGCGGAGTAGCGGAACCTACGAGCAGTACTTC.

CDR3 DNA sequence: TGTGCCAGCAGTCTGGCCGGGACAGGGAATCAGCCCCAGCATTTT. It specifies CASSLAGTGNQPQHF. V gene TRBV3-1 (or the pseudogene TRBV3-2) combines with J gene TRBJ1-5; TRBD1 matches 9 bases. CDR3 length: 15 amino acids. Per the germline V gene, CDR1 is LGHDT and CDR2 is YNNKEL (reference sequence). V was pared by 6 bases and J by 4 bases, with 7 bases of the junction left unmatched.

The rearrangement uses TRBV30 and TRBJ1-3, with a possible D match to TRBD1 (5 bases). CDR1 GTSNPN and CDR2 SVGIG come from the germline V gene (reference sequence). The V end was cut by 5 bases, the J end by 0 bases, with 17 bases between. The CDR3 covers 16 residues. This CDR3 is CAWSRVILSSGNTIYF. In DNA, the CDR3 is TGTGCCTGGTCCAGGGTCATTCTCTCCTCTGGAAACACCATATATTTT.

This clone appeared once. The genes are TRBV7-9 and TRBJ2-1; D is undetermined. Germline values: CDR1 SEHNR, CDR2 FQNEAQ (reference sequence). Trimming stripped 5 bases from V and 2 bases from J, with 7 bases between. This CDR3 has 13 residues. This chain's CDR3 is CASSTDAYNEQFF. As DNA, the CDR3 is TGTGCCAGCAGCACGGACGCCTACAATGAGCAGTTCTTC.

The chain carries TRBV20-1 and TRBJ1-1; weak D call: TRBD1 (6 bases). This CDR3 is 11 amino acids long. Trimming took off 6 bases at V and 8 bases at J, with 13 bases between the two ends. The germline V gene has CDR1 DFQATT and CDR2 SNEGSKA (reference sequence). In DNA, the CDR3 is TGCAGTGCAAGGGGGGCAGGGGAAGCTTTCTTT. It codes for CSARGAGEAFF.

The chain uses TRBV6-2 or TRBV6-3 and TRBJ1-5; TRBD1 matches at 7 bases. Germline CDR1 is MNHEY and CDR2 is SVGEGT. The CDR3 spans 19 residues. V lost 0 bases and J lost 0; bases outside the gene matches: 11. CDR3 region: CASSYSIKRGPHSNQPQHF. The CDR3 DNA is TGTGCCAGCAGTTACTCGATTAAAAGGGGGCCTCATAGCAATCAGCCCCAGCATTTT.

V is TRBV18 and J is TRBJ2-7, with TRBD1 matching 9 bases. The CDR3 has 14 residues. From germline, CDR1 is KGHSH and CDR2 LQKENI. V shed 3 bases, J shed 5 bases, and the junction held 5 bases outside the gene matches. The CDR3 sequence: CASSPNRGRDEQYF. DNA of the CDR3: TGTGCCAGCTCACCTAACAGGGGGCGCGACGAGCAGTACTTC.

The count of this clone is one. At the DNA level, this CDR3 is encoded by other sequences in the same sample as well. The chain's CDR3 is CASSLGGYEQYF. CDR3 DNA: TGTGCCAGCAGTTTGGGCGGCTACGAGCAGTACTTC. The chain links TRBV28 to TRBJ2-7, with D unresolved. CDR1 and CDR2 from the germline V gene are MDHEN and SYDVKM. This CDR3 is 12 amino acids long. Trimming removed 3 bases at V and 3 bases at J, with 6 bases between.

This rearrangement joins TRBV5-6 to TRBJ2-5; D is ambiguous. V lost 6 bases, J lost 7 bases, and 16 bases lay in between. Germline values: CDR1 SGHDT, CDR2 YYEEEE. This CDR3 spans 13 amino acids. The CDR3 spells CASKTPNSWTQYF. The CDR3 nucleotides read TGTGCCAGCAAAACGCCCAATTCTTGGACCCAGTACTTC.

V is TRBV6-5 and J is TRBJ1-6; 7 bases fit TRBD1. Germline V gene lookup returns CDR1 MNHEY and CDR2 SVGAGI. V shed 0 bases and J 4 bases; nucleotides not matched to a gene: 3. The CDR3 loop spans 16 amino acids. The CDR3 coding sequence is TGTGCCAGCAGTTACTCGGGACAGCATTATAATTCACCCCTCCACTTT. Its translation: CASSYSGQHYNSPLHF.

This rearrangement joins TRBV7-3 to TRBJ2-3; D not resolved. Germline loops: CDR1 SGHTA, CDR2 FQGTGA. The CDR3 extends over 11 amino acids. V lost 5 bases to trimming and J lost 6 bases, with 6 bases between them. CDR3: CASSASDTQYF. The CDR3 coding sequence is TGTGCCAGCAGCGCCAGTGATACGCAGTATTTT. Full variable domain (missing parts from reference TRBV7-3 and TRBJ2-3): GAGVSQTPSNKVTEKGKYVELRCDPISGHTALYWYRQSLGQGPEFLIYFQGTGAADDSGLPNDRFFAVRPEGSVSTLKIQRTERGDSAVYLCASSASDTQYFGPGTRLTVL.

The rearrangement uses TRBV11-3 and TRBJ2-1; TRBD1 aligns across 7 bases. The CDR3 totals 16 residues. The ends lost 1 base at V and 7 bases at J; junction bases unmatched: 10. CDR1 is SGHNT, CDR2 YENEEA, per germline. CDR3 loop: CASSLGRRQGKNEQFF. DNA of the CDR3: TGTGCCAGCAGCTTAGGCAGAAGACAGGGAAAAAATGAGCAGTTCTTC.

This clone appeared once. This chain uses TRBV19 with TRBJ1-1; TRBD1 matches 9 bases. V was pared by 6 bases and J by 2 bases, with 7 bases of the junction left unmatched. The CDR3 spans 15 residues. The V gene's germline CDR1 is LNHDA and CDR2 SQIVND (reference sequence). Here the CDR3 reads CASSDDRGSNTEAFF. The CDR3 nucleotides are TGTGCCAGTAGCGACGACAGGGGGAGCAACACTGAAGCTTTCTTT.

CDR3 protein: CASSQGTGDFGYGYTF. The CDR3 DNA sequence: TGTGCCAGCAGCCAAGGGACAGGGGACTTTGGCTATGGCTACACCTTC. The chain employs TRBV3-1 (or the pseudogene TRBV3-2) and TRBJ1-2; 9 nucleotides match TRBD1. The CDR3 runs 16 residues. V dropped 1 base and J dropped 4; count of bases not matched to a gene: 7. Germline values: CDR1 LGHDT, CDR2 YNNKEL (reference sequence).

The chain links TRBV6-5 to TRBJ2-2; D unclear. Germline V gene data show CDR1 as MNHEY and CDR2 as SVGAGI. Deletions cut 2 bases from V and 6 bases from J, with 7 bases between. CDR3 length: 13 amino acids. This chain's CDR3 is CASSYQLAGELFF. As DNA, the CDR3 is TGTGCCAGCAGTTACCAACTCGCCGGGGAGCTGTTTTTT.

The chain employs TRBV9 and TRBJ1-2; TRBD1 might be the D (6 bases). CDR1 and CDR2 (germline): SGDLS, YYNGEE. This CDR3 spans 15 amino acids. V was shortened by 4 bases and J by 5 bases, with 18 bases between the two germline ends. The CDR3 is CASSPMGAGTYGYTF. The CDR3 nucleotides read TGTGCCAGCAGCCCGATGGGGGCAGGGACTTATGGCTACACCTTC.

V usage is TRBV28 and J usage is TRBJ1-2, with D perhaps matching TRBD1 (5 bases). Germline assignment: CDR1 MDHEN and CDR2 SYDVKM. Between the trimmed V and J ends, which lost 5 bases and 3 bases, there was a span of 16 bases. This CDR3 is 15 amino acids long. As DNA, the CDR3 is TGTGCCAGCAGTCGCCTACAGGTCGCAGACTATGGCTACACCTTC. Its translation: CASSRLQVADYGYTF.

The chain employs TRBV19 and TRBJ1-2; no clear D. This CDR3 region has 17 residues. With 1 base removed from V and 4 bases from J, the gap between germline ends came to 19 bases. Per germline, CDR1 LNHDA and CDR2 SQIVND (reference sequence). The CDR3 sequence: CASSIGLGQREAYGYTF. Here the CDR3 DNA reads TGTGCCAGTAGTATAGGTCTTGGGCAGCGAGAGGCCTATGGCTACACCTTC.

This clone was observed once. The chain joins TRBV28 to TRBJ2-7; the match to TRBD1 covers 7 bases. The V gene's germline CDR1 is MDHEN and CDR2 SYDVKM. This CDR3 comprises 15 residues. J lost 3 bases, V lost 5 bases, and 10 bases had no gene match. CDR3 sequence (DNA): TGTGCCAGCAGTCCTCACACAGGGGCCCGCTACGAGCAGTACTTC. This encodes CASSPHTGARYEQYF. Combining the CDR3 with reference TRBV28 and TRBJ2-7 gives the whole variable domain DVKVTQSSRYLVKRTGEKVFLECVQDMDHENMFWYRQDPGLGLRLIYFSYDVKMKEKGDIPEGYSVSREKKERFSLILESASTNQTSMYLCASSPHTGARYEQYFGPGTRLTVT.

This chain links TRBV6-2 or TRBV6-3 with TRBJ2-3; 7 nucleotides line up with TRBD2. The V segment lost 0 bases and the J segment 0 bases; nucleotides outside the gene matches: 12. CDR3 length: 19 residues. Germline CDR1 and CDR2: MNHEY and SVGEGT. The CDR3 bases are TGTGCCAGCAGTTACTCGGTGGTAGCGGGTACCCCTAGCACAGATACGCAGTATTTT. Translated, it gives CASSYSVVAGTPSTDTQYF.

With regard to this clone: The sample carries other DNA sequences with the same CDR3. CDR3 residues: CASSSGGREETQYF. DNA for the CDR3: TGTGCCAGCAGTTCAGGGGGGAGGGAAGAGACCCAGTACTTC. The rearrangement uses TRBV7-9 and TRBJ2-5; tentatively, D is TRBD1 or TRBD2 (7 bases each). This CDR3 region has 14 residues. Per germline, CDR1 SEHNR and CDR2 FQNEAQ (reference sequence). Trimming pared 6 bases from V and 3 bases from J, leaving 14 bases between. The full variable domain, its missing parts supplied by reference TRBV7-9 and TRBJ2-5, is DTGVSQNPRHKITKRGQNVTFRCDPISEHNRLYWYRQTLGQGPEFLTYFQNEAQLEKSRLLSDRFSAERPKGSFSTLEIQRTEQGDSAMYLCASSSGGREETQYFGPGTRLLVL.

This chain joins TRBV3-1 (or the pseudogene TRBV3-2) and TRBJ2-7, with 7 bases that match TRBD2. This CDR3 comprises 12 residues. CDR1 LGHDT and CDR2 YNNKEL come from the germline V gene (reference sequence). The V gene end was trimmed by 4 bases and the J gene end by 4 bases; junction bases not matched to a gene: 1. The DNA of the CDR3 is TGTGCCAGCAGCCGGGGAGGGTACGAGCAGTACTTC. Its translation is CASSRGGYEQYF.

The chain joins TRBV7-9 to TRBJ1-2; D not resolved. V gave up 4 bases and J gave up 6 bases, with 3 bases separating them. The CDR3 is made up of 10 amino acids. Germline-derived CDR1 and CDR2 are SEHNR and FQNEAQ (reference sequence). This CDR3 is CASSSNGYTF. DNA for the CDR3: TGTGCCAGCAGCTCGAATGGCTACACCTTC.

The rearrangement uses TRBV5-1 and TRBJ2-7; D uncertain. The ends were cut back, 3 bases at V and 0 bases at J, with 1 base in the middle. Germline lookup yields CDR1 SGHRS and CDR2 YFSETQ. The CDR3 contains 11 residues. CDR3 residues: CASSSSYEQYF. Written as DNA, the CDR3 is TGCGCCAGCAGCTCCTCCTACGAGCAGTACTTC.

This clone was observed a handful of times. The chain couples TRBV7-9 to TRBJ2-5, with 12 bases identical to TRBD2. Germline V gene sequence: CDR1 SEHNR, CDR2 FQNEAQ (reference sequence). This CDR3 has 18 amino acids. The V segment lost 5 bases and the J segment 5 bases; nucleotides outside the gene matches: 15. CDR3 loop: CASSPGGGTSGSGETQYF. The CDR3, as DNA: TGTGCCAGCAGCCCCGGAGGTGGGACTAGCGGGTCCGGGGAGACCCAGTACTTC.

The rearrangement links TRBV19 to TRBJ2-3; tentatively, D is TRBD1 (6 bases). Germline V lookup: CDR1 LNHDA, CDR2 SQIVND (reference sequence). This CDR3 spans 15 amino acids. V was shortened by 6 bases and J by 0 bases, with 13 bases between the two germline ends. For the CDR3, the DNA is TGTGCCAGTAGGCCGACAGGACCTAGCACAGATACGCAGTATTTT. Protein sequence: CASRPTGPSTDTQYF.